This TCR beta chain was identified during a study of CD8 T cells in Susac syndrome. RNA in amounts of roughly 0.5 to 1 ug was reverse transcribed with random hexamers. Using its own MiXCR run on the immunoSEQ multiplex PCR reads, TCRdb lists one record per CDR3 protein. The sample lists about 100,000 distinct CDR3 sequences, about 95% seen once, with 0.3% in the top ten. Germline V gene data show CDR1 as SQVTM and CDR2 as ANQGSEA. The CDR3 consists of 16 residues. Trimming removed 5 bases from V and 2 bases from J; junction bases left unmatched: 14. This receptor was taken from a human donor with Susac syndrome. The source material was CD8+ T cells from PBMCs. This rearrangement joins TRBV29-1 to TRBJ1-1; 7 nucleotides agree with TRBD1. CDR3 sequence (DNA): TGCAGCGTTCTGATGAGGTTGGACAGGCAAAACACTGAAGCTTTCTTT. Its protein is CSVLMRLDRQNTEAFF.